The rows below give T cell receptor beta chains drawn from one sample of a study of cytomegalovirus exposure and HLA in healthy donors. The repertoire was sequenced with immunoSEQ multiplex PCR; TCRdb's copy has only in-frame clones and lacks some. The data contain over 150,000 clones, under 85% of them singletons. Input material: PBMCs. The receptor set was obtained from a man over 45 in good health and CMV-seronegative. The conserved cysteine and the conserved F or W are not part of the CDR3 here.

j_call	v_call	cdr3_aa
TRBJ2-7	TRBV28	ASSYTNQGSNEQY
TRBJ2-5	TRBV6-6	ASRPRLAGEETQY
TRBJ2-1	TRBV5-8	ASLKGGSSYNEQF
TRBJ2-1	TRBV29-1	SVERDRGYVEQF
TRBJ2-2	TRBV7-2	ASSRSATNTGELF
TRBJ1-5	TRBV4-3	ASSLTPYSNQPQH
TRBJ2-2	TRBV7-2	ASSPRLSGELF
TRBJ1-1	TRBV7-9	ASSRGGNTEAF
TRBJ2-3	TRBV7-2	ASRDSGGYLGTQY
TRBJ2-4	TRBV11-2	ASSFSGENIQY
TRBJ1-1	TRBV11-2	ASSLTGMNTEAF
TRBJ1-2	TRBV7-9	SSSSGYGYT
TRBJ1-1	TRBV11-3	ASTFKAEGWTEAF
TRBJ2-5	TRBV5-1	ASSHPASGGWRETQY
TRBJ2-1	TRBV4-3	ASSAVRGSYNEQF
TRBJ2-1	TRBV28	ASSAGTSRIDEQF
TRBJ2-7	TRBV12-1	ASSPPPGGEQY
TRBJ2-1	TRBV28	ATGTSGGEQF
TRBJ1-3	TRBV19	ASKGDTIY
TRBJ1-1	TRBV6-5	ASSSVKMNTEAF
TRBJ2-3	TRBV28	ASSTASGTSTDTQY
TRBJ1-1	TRBV18	ASWGVGHTEAF
TRBJ2-1	TRBV7-2	ASSPGQGNEQF
TRBJ2-1	TRBV9	ASSAKGTDDYNEQF
TRBJ1-5	TRBV5-4	ASSLQGGGQPQH
TRBJ2-7	TRBV18	ASSWGQGYEQY